Given below is one T cell receptor (beta chain) in context. Participant reports of clinical history set cohort assignment. The sample belongs to a study of blood T cell repertoires in COVID-19. TCRdb's table, derived via immunoSEQ multiplex PCR, lists solely in-frame clones and lacks some. The profile covers about 280,000 clones, with 75% to 90% appearing a single time and 2.5% taken by the ten largest. Trimming shortened V by 1 base and J by 6 bases, and 13 bases separated the two germline ends. This CDR3 spans 14 amino acids. Looked up from germline, CDR1 is SGHDT and CDR2 is YYEEEE. The TCR was taken from a woman in her forties or fifties who had recovered from COVID-19. The chain recombines TRBV5-6 with TRBJ1-2; TRBD1 is a possible D gene (5 bases). The sequencing sample was made of PBMCs or T cells enriched from blood (not recorded which). DNA for the CDR3: TGTGCCAGCAGCTTGTTACGGGGGAAGAATGGCTACACCTTC. It encodes CASSLLRGKNGYTF. The full variable domain, in which reference TRBV5-6 and TRBJ1-2 provide the parts outside the CDR3, is DAGVTQSPTHLIKTRGQQVTLRCSPKSGHDTVSWYQQALGQGPQFIFQYYEEEERQRGNFPDRFSGHQFPNYSSELNVNALLLGDSALYLCASSLLRGKNGYTFGSGTRLTVV.